What follows are 4 T cell receptor beta chains derived from one specimen sequenced in a study of blood T cell repertoires in COVID-19. Assay: immunoSEQ multiplex PCR; the TCRdb copy retains only in-frame clones and omits some. Of about 320,000 clones listed, 70% to 90% are singletons. Input material: PBMCs or T cells enriched from blood (not recorded which). These receptors all come from a woman in her 30s who had recovered from COVID-19.

The V call is TRBV10-3, the J call TRBJ2-1; 11 positions agree with TRBD2. CDR1 and CDR2 from the germline V gene are ENHRY and SYGVKD. The length of the CDR3 is 15 residues. V trimming: 4 bases; J trimming: 5 bases; junction bases outside the gene matches: 4. CDR3 sequence reads: CAISVSGGDNNEQFF. In DNA form, the CDR3 reads TGTGCCATCAGTGTTAGCGGGGGGGACAACAATGAGCAGTTCTTC.

This chain connects TRBV4-1 to TRBJ2-1; 10 bases map to TRBD2. The CDR3 length is 16 residues. Germline V gives CDR1 MGHRA, CDR2 YSYEKL. Trimming at V came to 0 bases and at J to 8 bases, leaving 7 bases not matched to a gene. The CDR3 nucleotides are TGCGCCAGCAGCCAAGATTGGAGCGGGGGGGCCGATGAGCAGTTCTTC. It specifies CASSQDWSGGADEQFF.

The V and J genes are TRBV7-9 and TRBJ1-1; TRBD1 agrees at 9 bases. Germline CDR1 reads SEHNR; CDR2 reads FQNEAQ (reference sequence). V shed 5 bases and J 4 bases; nucleotides not matched to a gene: 5. This CDR3 has 14 amino acids. CDR3 protein: CASSNRQGVTEAFF. The CDR3 nucleotides are TGTGCCAGCAGCAACCGACAGGGGGTCACTGAAGCTTTCTTT.

As to this clone: Other DNA sequences from this sample encode an identical CDR3 as well. The V and J genes are TRBV30 and TRBJ1-5; 9 bases agree with TRBD1. The length of the CDR3 is 13 residues. After removal of 4 bases from V and 6 bases from J, the junction contained 4 bases not matched to a gene. Germline CDR1 and CDR2: GTSNPN and SVGIG (reference sequence). This CDR3 is CAWTGQGGQPQHF. CDR3 DNA sequence: TGTGCCTGGACGGGACAGGGCGGTCAGCCCCAGCATTTT. Together with reference TRBV30 and TRBJ1-5, the CDR3 gives the full variable domain: SQTIHQWPATLVQPVGSPLSLECTVEGTSNPNLYWYRQAAGRGLQLLFYSVGIGQISSEVPQNLSASRPQDRQFILSSKKLLLSDSGFYLCAWTGQGGQPQHFGDGTRLSIL.